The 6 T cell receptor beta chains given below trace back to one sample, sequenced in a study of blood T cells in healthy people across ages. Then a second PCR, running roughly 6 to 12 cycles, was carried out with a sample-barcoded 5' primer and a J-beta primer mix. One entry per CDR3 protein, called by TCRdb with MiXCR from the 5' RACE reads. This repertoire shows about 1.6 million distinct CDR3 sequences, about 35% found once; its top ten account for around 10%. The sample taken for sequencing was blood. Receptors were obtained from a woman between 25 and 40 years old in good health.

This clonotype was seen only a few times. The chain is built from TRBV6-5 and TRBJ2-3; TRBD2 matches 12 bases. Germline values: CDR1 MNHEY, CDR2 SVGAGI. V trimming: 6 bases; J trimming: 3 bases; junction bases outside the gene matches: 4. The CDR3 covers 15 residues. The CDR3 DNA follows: TGTGCCAGCAGAAGGACTAGCGGGACGACAGATACGCAGTATTTT. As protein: CASRRTSGTTDTQYF.

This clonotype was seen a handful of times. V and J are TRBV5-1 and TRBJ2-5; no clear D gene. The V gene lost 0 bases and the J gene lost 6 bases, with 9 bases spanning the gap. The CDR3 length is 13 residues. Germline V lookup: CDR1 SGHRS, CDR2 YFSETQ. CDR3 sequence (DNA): TGCGCCAGCAGCTTGGAGGCTTATCAGACCCAGTACTTC. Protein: CASSLEAYQTQYF.

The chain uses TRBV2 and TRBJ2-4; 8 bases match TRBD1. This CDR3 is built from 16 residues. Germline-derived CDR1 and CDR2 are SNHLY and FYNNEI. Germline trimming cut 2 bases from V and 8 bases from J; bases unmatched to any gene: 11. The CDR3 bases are TGTGCCAGCAGTGAACCGGGACAGGCAGCTGGGGACATTCAGTACTTC. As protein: CASSEPGQAAGDIQYF.

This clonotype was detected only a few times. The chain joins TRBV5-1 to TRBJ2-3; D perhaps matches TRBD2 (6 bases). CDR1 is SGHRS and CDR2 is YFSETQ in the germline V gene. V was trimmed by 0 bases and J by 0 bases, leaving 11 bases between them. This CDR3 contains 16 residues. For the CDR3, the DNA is TGCGCCAGCAGCTTGGCCGAGGCGGGGAGCACAGATACGCAGTATTTT. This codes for CASSLAEAGSTDTQYF.

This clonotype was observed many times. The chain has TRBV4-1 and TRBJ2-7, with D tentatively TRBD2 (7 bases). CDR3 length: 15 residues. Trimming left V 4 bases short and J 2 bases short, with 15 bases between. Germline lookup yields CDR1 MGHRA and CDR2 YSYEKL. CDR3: CASSPDGGRTYEQYF. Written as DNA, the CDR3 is TGCGCCAGCAGCCCAGACGGGGGGCGCACCTACGAGCAGTACTTC.

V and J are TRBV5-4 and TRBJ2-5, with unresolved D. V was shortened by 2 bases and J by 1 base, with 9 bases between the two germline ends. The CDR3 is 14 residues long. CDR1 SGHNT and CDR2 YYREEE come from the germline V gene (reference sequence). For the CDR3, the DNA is TGTGCCAGCAGCTTAATTGGCGGCCAAGAGACCCAGTACTTC. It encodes CASSLIGGQETQYF.